These 25 T cell receptor beta chains came from one sample sequenced in a study of shared clonotypes between healthy human individuals. Method: immunoSEQ multiplex PCR; TCRdb's copy keeps in-frame clones and lacks some. Altogether some 2.1 million clones are present, 80% to 95% being singletons, with the ten largest covering about 1.7%. CD45RO-negative cells were positively selected for CCR7, leaving out terminally differentiated effector memory CD45RA+ cells. Sequencing was done on a sample of naive CD8+ T cells from PBMCs. These receptor sequences come from a man between 18 and 29 years old in good health. Some clones in this sample may be carry-over from other donors' samples.

The chain carries TRBV27 and TRBJ2-7; D is uncertain. Germline-derived CDR1 and CDR2 are MNHEY and SMNVEV (reference sequence). Trimming took off 7 bases at V and 0 bases at J, with 13 bases between the two ends. The CDR3 is made up of 14 amino acids. DNA for the CDR3: TGTGCCAGCAAGGGCTCCTTCTACTCCTACGAGCAGTACTTC. This sequence encodes CASKGSFYSYEQYF.

As for this clone: The sample has other DNA sequences that encode this CDR3 too. J is TRBJ1-5 and V is TRBV4-1; TRBD1 aligns across 9 bases. Germline V gene data show CDR1 as MGHRA and CDR2 as YSYEKL. J was trimmed by 2 bases and V by 1 base; bases with no gene match: 0. The length of the CDR3 is 15 residues. The CDR3, as DNA: TGCGCCAGCAGCCAAGGACAGGGGGGCAATCAGCCCCAGCATTTT. Translated, it gives CASSQGQGGNQPQHF.

Here the CDR3 DNA reads TGTGCCAGCAGTCCGCAAGAGGGGGCCTACAATGAGCAGTTCTTC. Its translation: CASSPQEGAYNEQFF. The chain uses TRBV6-5 and TRBJ2-1, with a weak D call TRBD1 (6 bases). Germline V gene data show CDR1 as MNHEY and CDR2 as SVGAGI. This CDR3 is 15 amino acids long. The V end lost 5 bases, the J end lost 2 bases, and 13 bases lay between the germline ends.

This chain uses TRBV4-3 with TRBJ2-7; D may be TRBD2 (6 bases). CDR1 is LGHNA and CDR2 is YSLEER in the germline V gene. CDR3 size: 15 residues. V was shortened by 4 bases and J by 7 bases, with 20 bases between the two germline ends. CDR3 loop: CASSPGTSVRGEQYF. CDR3 nucleotides: TGCGCCAGCAGCCCCGGGACGTCTGTGCGGGGAGAGCAGTACTTC.

Details on this clone: Other nucleotide sequences in the sample specify the same CDR3. The rearrangement joins TRBV7-9 to TRBJ2-1, with TRBD2 matching 10 bases. The CDR3 runs 16 residues. The germline gives CDR1 SEHNR, CDR2 FQNEAQ (reference sequence). J gave up 2 bases and V 1 base, and 2 bases lay outside the gene matches. This chain's CDR3 is CASSLEAGGPYNEQFF. The CDR3 DNA reads TGTGCCAGCAGCTTAGAAGCGGGAGGGCCCTACAATGAGCAGTTCTTC. The full variable domain, in which reference TRBV7-9 and TRBJ2-1 provide the parts outside the CDR3, is DTGVSQNPRHKITKRGQNVTFRCDPISEHNRLYWYRQTLGQGPEFLTYFQNEAQLEKSRLLSDRFSAERPKGSFSTLEIQRTEQGDSAMYLCASSLEAGGPYNEQFFGPGTRLTVL.

V and J are TRBV27 and TRBJ2-1; unclear D gene. Germline V gives CDR1 MNHEY, CDR2 SMNVEV (reference sequence). This CDR3 contains 16 residues. Trimming pared 7 bases from V and 6 bases from J, leaving 22 bases between. For the CDR3, the DNA is TGTGCCAGCACCCGAGTTAGGTGGGAAGTGAGCAATGAGCAGTTCTTC. Translating it yields CASTRVRWEVSNEQFF.

The genes are TRBV29-1 and TRBJ1-2, with D possibly TRBD1 on 5 matching bases. V was shortened by 1 base and J by 8 bases, with 17 bases between the two germline ends. The length of the CDR3 is 14 residues. From germline, CDR1 is SQVTM and CDR2 ANQGSEA. The CDR3 nucleotides read TGCAGCGTTGAAGGGACACTAACCAAGCGAGGCTACACCTTC. Protein: CSVEGTLTKRGYTF.

The chain joins TRBV19 to TRBJ2-7, with D hard to call. Per the germline V gene, CDR1 is LNHDA and CDR2 is SQIVND (reference sequence). The CDR3 covers 12 residues. The germline V and J ends were trimmed by 6 bases and 2 bases, with 8 bases remaining between them. This CDR3 is CASRGTTYEQYF. In nucleotides, the CDR3 is TGTGCCAGTAGAGGCACAACCTACGAGCAGTACTTC.

The chain couples TRBV9 to TRBJ2-6; either TRBD1 or TRBD2 may supply D (5 bases each). Trimming removed 0 bases at V and 0 bases at J, with 10 bases between. The length of the CDR3 is 17 residues. Germline V CDR1 and CDR2: SGDLS, YYNGEE. Written as DNA, the CDR3 is TGTGCCAGCAGCGTAGGCAGGGACCGCTCTGGGGCCAACGTCCTGACTTTC. This translates into CASSVGRDRSGANVLTF.

The chain is built from TRBV5-6 and TRBJ1-2; D is possibly TRBD1 (5 bases). V shed 0 bases and J shed 2 bases, with 8 bases lying between them. This CDR3 has 14 residues. Germline lookup yields CDR1 SGHDT and CDR2 YYEEEE. CDR3: CASSLGDANYGYTF. The CDR3 nucleotides read TGTGCCAGCAGCTTGGGGGACGCGAACTATGGCTACACCTTC.

The rearrangement links TRBV5-1 to TRBJ2-3, with D perhaps given as TRBD1 or TRBD2 (6 bases each). This CDR3 has 19 amino acids. The V and J ends lost 4 bases and 1 base respectively, with 25 bases between them. From germline, CDR1 is SGHRS and CDR2 YFSETQ. DNA for the CDR3: TGCGCCAGCAGCCCAACATCGGGGGCAGGGCAATATGGCACAGATACGCAGTATTTT. Its protein is CASSPTSGAGQYGTDTQYF.

V gene TRBV6-1 combines with J gene TRBJ1-2; 8 bases align to TRBD1. The germline CDR1 and CDR2 sequences are MNHNS and SASEGT. The CDR3 is made up of 19 amino acids. V shed 4 bases, J shed 0 bases, and the junction held 16 bases outside the gene matches. The CDR3 spells CASSATSSGTGPPNYGYTF. CDR3 in DNA: TGTGCCAGCAGTGCAACATCATCCGGGACAGGCCCTCCTAACTATGGCTACACCTTC.

The gene calls are TRBV13 and TRBJ2-7, with D tentatively TRBD2 (5 bases). CDR1 is PRHDT, CDR2 FYEKMQ, per germline (reference sequence). With 6 bases removed from V and 2 bases from J, the gap between germline ends came to 14 bases. The CDR3 has 14 residues. CDR3 bases: TGTGCCAGCAGTCCCCGGACTTCCCCCTACGAGCAGTACTTC. Residues: CASSPRTSPYEQYF.

CDR3 in amino acids: CASSLFPGEQYF. The CDR3, as DNA: TGTGCCAGCAGCTTATTTCCGGGGGAGCAGTACTTC. This chain uses TRBV13 with TRBJ2-7; possibly TRBD2 for D (5 bases). This CDR3 comprises 12 residues. Germline CDR1 is PRHDT and CDR2 is FYEKMQ (reference sequence). V lost 2 bases and J 7 bases, leaving 9 bases between the germline ends.

The chain recombines TRBV13 with TRBJ2-2; 7 positions agree with TRBD1. Trimming cost V 5 bases and J 8 bases; bases outside gene matches: 8. The germline V gene encodes CDR1 PRHDT and CDR2 FYEKMQ (reference sequence). The CDR3 runs to 14 residues. CDR3 in amino acids: CASSPWTGVGELFF. In DNA, the CDR3 is TGTGCCAGCAGCCCCTGGACAGGCGTAGGGGAGCTGTTTTTT.

The chain is built from TRBV28 and TRBJ1-5; no clear D gene. The CDR3 sequence is 13 residues long. Trimming took 4 bases from V and 0 from J, leaving 4 bases between them. Germline CDR1 MDHEN, CDR2 SYDVKM. For the CDR3, the DNA is TGTGCCAGCAGTTCACATAGCAATCAGCCCCAGCATTTT. The encoded protein is CASSSHSNQPQHF. The full variable domain, with the rest looked up from reference TRBV28 and TRBJ1-5, is DVKVTQSSRYLVKRTGEKVFLECVQDMDHENMFWYRQDPGLGLRLIYFSYDVKMKEKGDIPEGYSVSREKKERFSLILESASTNQTSMYLCASSSHSNQPQHFGDGTRLSIL.

The count of this clone is one. V and J are TRBV4-1 and TRBJ2-7; no clear D. Germline V gives CDR1 MGHRA, CDR2 YSYEKL. Trimming took off 1 base at V and 4 bases at J, with 11 bases between the two ends. CDR3 length equals 14 residues. CDR3 in DNA: TGCGCCAGCAGCCAAGCAACTTCCTTATACGAGCAGTACTTC. Its protein is CASSQATSLYEQYF.

The chain joins TRBV10-2 to TRBJ2-3; TRBD1 matches at 8 bases. Germline V lookup: CDR1 WSHSY, CDR2 SAAADI. V was clipped by 7 bases and J by 0 bases; unmatched bases: 3. The CDR3 covers 14 residues. The CDR3, as DNA: TGCGCCAGCACGTGGACAGGGAGCACAGATACGCAGTATTTT. Residues: CASTWTGSTDTQYF.

The genes are TRBV13 and TRBJ1-1; 10 bases align to TRBD1. The CDR3 consists of 16 residues. Trimming removed 0 bases from V and 3 bases from J; junction bases left unmatched: 4. Germline V gives CDR1 PRHDT, CDR2 FYEKMQ (reference sequence). The CDR3 protein is CASSLGLTGGYTEAFF. The DNA for the CDR3 is TGTGCCAGCAGCTTAGGTTTGACAGGGGGCTACACTGAAGCTTTCTTT. The full variable domain, rest sourced from reference TRBV13 and TRBJ1-1, is AAGVIQSPRHLIKEKRETATLKCYPIPRHDTVYWYQQGPGQDPQFLISFYEKMQSDKGSIPDRFSAQQFSDYHSELNMSSLELGDSALYFCASSLGLTGGYTEAFFGQGTRLTVV.

This clone was picked up one time. The rearrangement uses TRBV5-3 and TRBJ1-2; unclear D gene. TRBV5-3 is designated an ORF whose function remains uncertain. The CDR3 loop spans 14 amino acids. Trimming pared 1 base from V and 8 bases from J, leaving 15 bases between. Here the CDR3 DNA reads TGTGCCAGAAGCTTGCACAGAGACACTATGGGCTACACCTTC. It yields the protein CARSLHRDTMGYTF.

To note about this clone: This may arise from a read error, as a much more abundant clone is one base away. The chain employs TRBV5-6 and TRBJ2-7; D unclear. Germline lookup yields CDR1 SGHDT and CDR2 YYEEEE. The V end lost 4 bases, the J end lost 0 bases, and 2 bases lay between the germline ends. There are 11 residues in the CDR3. The chain's CDR3 is CASSNSYEQYF. In DNA form, the CDR3 reads TGTGCCAGCAGCAACTCCTACGAGCAGTACTTC.

This clone was recorded once. The chain combines TRBV27 with TRBJ2-2; 9 positions agree with TRBD1. The CDR3 length is 17 residues. Germline loops: CDR1 MNHEY, CDR2 SMNVEV (reference sequence). With V trimmed by 0 bases and J by 7 bases, 9 bases remained unmatched. The CDR3 reads CASSLSPGTGTGGELFF. CDR3 DNA sequence: TGTGCCAGCAGTTTATCCCCCGGGACAGGGACCGGCGGGGAGCTGTTTTTT.

The chain carries TRBV10-3 and TRBJ2-2; 8 positions match TRBD1. CDR1 ENHRY and CDR2 SYGVKD come from the germline V gene. The CDR3 has 15 amino acids. Trimming removed 8 bases from V and 3 bases from J; junction bases left unmatched: 8. The CDR3, as DNA: TGTGCCATCTGGACAGGGAAGGGGGACACCGGGGAGCTGTTTTTT. Amino acid sequence: CAIWTGKGDTGELFF.

The rearrangement joins TRBV19 to TRBJ2-7; maybe TRBD1 (6 bases). The CDR3 loop spans 13 amino acids. V was clipped by 0 bases and J by 5 bases, with 8 bases between them. Looked up from germline, CDR1 is LNHDA and CDR2 is SQIVND (reference sequence). CDR3 region: CASSIEGADEQYF. The DNA of the CDR3 is TGTGCCAGTAGTATAGAGGGGGCCGACGAGCAGTACTTC.

V usage is TRBV2 and J usage is TRBJ2-1; TRBD2 aligns across 14 bases. Germline V gives CDR1 SNHLY, CDR2 FYNNEI. This CDR3 contains 17 residues. V lost 6 bases and J lost 0; bases outside the gene matches: 4. The CDR3: CASRGTSGSFSYNEQFF. CDR3 nucleotides: TGTGCCAGCAGAGGGACTAGCGGGAGTTTCTCCTACAATGAGCAGTTCTTC.